This T cell receptor (beta chain) was retrieved from a study of blood T cell repertoires in COVID-19. Study at large: Sample material is recorded as cDNA or gDNA derived from T cells, B-cell-depleted T cells, or PBMCs.

Clones were sequenced by immunoSEQ multiplex PCR, and TCRdb holds only the in-frame ones, with some missing. The table shows about 270,000 clones, with more than 80% occurring only once. Per germline, CDR1 LNHNV and CDR2 YYDKDF (reference sequence). The CDR3 sequence is 17 residues long. J was trimmed by 1 base and V by 4 bases; bases with no gene match: 2. Living in roughly 25 US areas, the participants were between roughly 18 and 90 years of age. Participant-reported clinical history was the basis for cohort assignment. Sample: PBMCs or T cells enriched from blood (not recorded which). The V gene is TRBV15, the J gene TRBJ2-3; 16 nucleotides align to TRBD2. The receptor was isolated from a woman aged 25 to 39 with acute COVID-19. The chain's CDR3 is CATSKGLAGGGTDTQYF. The CDR3 DNA follows: TGTGCCACCAGCAAGGGACTAGCGGGAGGGGGCACAGATACGCAGTATTTT.